This is a list of T cell receptor beta chains from one sample in a study of early T cells in non-severe SARS-CoV-2 infection. TCRdb redid the calling of the 5' RACE reads with MiXCR, one entry per CDR3 protein. In the table there are some 28,000 distinct CDR3 sequences, about 5.8% of which are singletons. The sample comprised whole blood. These receptors all stem from an adult who was a healthcare worker with PCR-confirmed SARS-CoV-2 infection or an uninfected control (not recorded which). Each CDR3 is given with its conserved first and last residue. D genes are given only for firm matches. The size of a clone is reported for some rows only, either as once, few or many, or as a class for expanded clones.

TRBD2 | TRBJ2-1 | TRBV29-1 | - | TGCAGCGTTTCCGCCGGGGGGATCTCCTACAATGAGCAGTTCTTC | CSVSAGGISYNEQFF
- | TRBJ1-4 | TRBV18 | many | TGTGCCAGCTCACCGATACAGGGAGGAAAACTGTTTTTT | CASSPIQGGKLFF
TRBD1 | TRBJ1-1 | TRBV7-8 | many | TGTGCCAGCAGTGGACAGGGGACCTCTCGGACTGAAGCTTTCTTT | CASSGQGTSRTEAFF
TRBD1 | TRBJ1-6 | TRBV20-1 | many | TGCAGTGCTAGAGCGAATCAGGGGGCAGGATCACCCCTCCACTTT | CSARANQGAGSPLHF
- | TRBJ2-3 | TRBV29-1 | many | TGCAGCGGAGGCCCCACAGATACGCAGTATTTT | CSGGPTDTQYF
- | TRBJ2-1 | TRBV7-6 | - | TGTGCCAGCAGCTTAGCGGGCATCCACAATGAGCAGTTCTTC | CASSLAGIHNEQFF
TRBD1 | TRBJ1-6 | TRBV9 | many | TGTGCCAGCAGCGTAGAAGGGACAGGGGCCTCACCCCTCCACTTT | CASSVEGTGASPLHF
- | TRBJ2-7 | TRBV27 | many | TGTGCCAGCAGTTTTTTGGGAGTTGGAGAGCAGTACTTC | CASSFLGVGEQYF
- | TRBJ1-5 | TRBV3-1 | many | TGTGCCAGCAGCCAAACCAATAGCAATCAGCCCCAGCATTTT | CASSQTNSNQPQHF
TRBD1 | TRBJ2-1 | TRBV11-2 | many | TGTGCCAGCAGCCCCCGGACAGGGGGCGATGAGCAGTTCTTC | CASSPRTGGDEQFF
- | TRBJ2-2 | TRBV12-3/TRBV12-4 | - | TGTGCCAGCAACCTAGGGGGGCCCGGGGAGCTGTTTTTT | CASNLGGPGELFF
- | TRBJ1-1 | TRBV5-6 | few | TGTGCCAGCAGCCCCCGGGACACCTATGTAGCTTTCTTT | CASSPRDTYVAFF
- | TRBJ1-2 | TRBV4-1 | few | TGCGCCAGCAGCCAGGGAGAGGACAGCATTTCGACGGTCTTC | CASSQGEDSISTVF